This T cell receptor (beta chain) was recovered during a study of blood T cell repertoires in COVID-19. The CDR3 is made up of 14 amino acids. Germline values: CDR1 SNHLY, CDR2 FYNNEI. Losses at the gene ends were 5 bases for V and 6 bases for J; bases not matched to a gene: 6. This clone was observed once. Libraries were prepared by immunoSEQ multiplex PCR; TCRdb keeps only in-frame clonotypes and omits some of them. Of some 190,000 clones listed, 80% are singletons. This sequence joins TRBV2 and TRBJ2-2, with 7 nucleotides matching TRBD1. Input material: PBMCs or T cells enriched from blood (not recorded which). This TCR came from a man aged 30 to 45 with acute COVID-19. The chain's CDR3 is CASSLLTGAGELFF. The CDR3 DNA is TGTGCCAGCAGTCTATTAACAGGGGCCGGGGAGCTGTTTTTT.